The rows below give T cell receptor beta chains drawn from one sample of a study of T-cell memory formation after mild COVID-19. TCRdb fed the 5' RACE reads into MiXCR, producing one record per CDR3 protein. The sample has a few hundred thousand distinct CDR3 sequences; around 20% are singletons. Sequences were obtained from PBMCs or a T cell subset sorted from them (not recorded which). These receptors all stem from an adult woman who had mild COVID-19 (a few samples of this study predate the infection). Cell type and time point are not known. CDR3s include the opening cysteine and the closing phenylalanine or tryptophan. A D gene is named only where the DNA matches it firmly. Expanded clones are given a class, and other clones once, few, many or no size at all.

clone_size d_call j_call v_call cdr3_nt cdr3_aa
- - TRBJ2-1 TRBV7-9 TGTGCCAGCAGCTTACAAGGCTATCGGTTCTTC CASSLQGYRFF
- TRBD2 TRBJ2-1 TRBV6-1 TGTGCCAGCAGGGGGGAGGAGCGGGAGGACCTGTTTTATGAGCAGTTCTTC CASRGEEREDLFYEQFF
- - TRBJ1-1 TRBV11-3 TGTGCCAGCAGCTTTAGTCAGCCGAACACTGAAGCTTTCTTT CASSFSQPNTEAFF
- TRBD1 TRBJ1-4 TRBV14 TGTGCCAGCAGCCATCGGACAGGGGCCCCGAGAGAAAAACTGTTTTTT CASSHRTGAPREKLFF
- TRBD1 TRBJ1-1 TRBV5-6 TGTGCCACTTCGACAGGGACAGGCAGGGTGGGTACTGAAGCTTTCTTT CATSTGTGRVGTEAFF
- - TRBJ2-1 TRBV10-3 TGTGCCATCAGTGAGAGGTTGAGCGGAAACAATGAGCAGTTCTTC CAISERLSGNNEQFF
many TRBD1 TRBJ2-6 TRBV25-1 TGTGCCAGCAGTGAGGCAGGGGGCGAATCTGGGGCCAACGTCCTGACTTTC CASSEAGGESGANVLTF
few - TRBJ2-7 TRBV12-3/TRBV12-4 TGTGCCAGCAGTGTACAGGGAGATTACAACGAGCAGTACTTC CASSVQGDYNEQYF
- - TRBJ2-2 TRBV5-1 TGCGCCAGCATGGTCGTACTAGACGCCGGGGAGCTGTTTTTT CASMVVLDAGELFF
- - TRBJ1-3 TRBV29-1 TGCAGCGTTGGCAGGGGCTCTGGAAACACCATATATTTT CSVGRGSGNTIYF
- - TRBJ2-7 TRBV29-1 TGCAGCGTTGGTGGGGACCGATACGAGCAGTACTTC CSVGGDRYEQYF
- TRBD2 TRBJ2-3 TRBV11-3 TGTGCCAGCAGCCCCCAGACTAGCGAGAACACAGATACGCAGTATTTT CASSPQTSENTDTQYF
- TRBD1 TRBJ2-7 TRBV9 TGTGCCAGCAGCGTAGACAGGGGATTCCACGAGCAGTACTTC CASSVDRGFHEQYF
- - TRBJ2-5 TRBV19 TGTGCCAGTAGTATAGTCCCGCAAGAGACCCAGTACTTC CASSIVPQETQYF
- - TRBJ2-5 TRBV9 TGTGCCAGCGGAAGTGGCCAAGAGACCCAGTACTTC CASGSGQETQYF
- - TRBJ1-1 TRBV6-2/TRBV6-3 TGTGCCAGCAGTTACCCCTACAGGGCCGTGGGGGCTTTCTTT CASSYPYRAVGAFF
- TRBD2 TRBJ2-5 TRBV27 TGTGCCAGCAGTTCCATAGCGGGGGGCCGGGAGACCCAGTACTTC CASSSIAGGRETQYF
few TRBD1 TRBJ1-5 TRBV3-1 TGTGCCAGCAGCCGCGGACAGGGTAATTTTCAGCCCCAGCATTTT CASSRGQGNFQPQHF
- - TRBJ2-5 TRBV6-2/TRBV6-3 TGTGCCAGCAGTTACTCGGCAGAGACCCAGTACTTC CASSYSAETQYF
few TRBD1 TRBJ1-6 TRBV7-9 TGTGCCAGCAGCCCCGGGACAGGGGGAAATATCTCACCCCTCCACTTT CASSPGTGGNISPLHF
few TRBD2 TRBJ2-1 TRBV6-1 TGTGCCAGCAGTGACCAAATAGCGGGTTCCTACAATGAGCAGTTCTTC CASSDQIAGSYNEQFF
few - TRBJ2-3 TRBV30 TGTGCCTGGGGGACAACCACGCAGTATTTT CAWGTTTQYF
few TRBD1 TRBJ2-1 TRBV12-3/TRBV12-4 TGTGCCAGCAGTTCGACAGGGCCGGAGTTCTTC CASSSTGPEFF
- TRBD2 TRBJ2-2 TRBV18 TGTGCCAGCTCACCACCGGGACTAGCGGGAGGAACCACCGGGGAGATGTTTTTT CASSPPGLAGGTTGEMFF
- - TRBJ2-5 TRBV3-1 TGTGCCAGCAGCCGGGACCCAAGGGGAGAGACCCAGTACTTC CASSRDPRGETQYF
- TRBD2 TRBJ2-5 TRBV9 TGTGCCAGCAGCCTTACCCCAGCGGGAAGGGAGACCCAGTACTTC CASSLTPAGRETQYF
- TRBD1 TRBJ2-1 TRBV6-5 TGTGCCAGCAGTCCCGACAGGGTGGTCGAGTTCTTC CASSPDRVVEFF
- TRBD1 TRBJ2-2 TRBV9 TGTGCCAGCAGCGCCCCCCACAGGGGTTTTGGAGACACCGGGGAGCTGTTTTTT CASSAPHRGFGDTGELFF
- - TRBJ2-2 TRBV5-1 TGCGCCAGCAGCTTGGCCCCCAGGGATCACACCGGGGAGCTGTTTTTT CASSLAPRDHTGELFF
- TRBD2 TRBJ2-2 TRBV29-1 TGCAGCGTGAAGGGTACTAGCGGGAGTGACACCGGGGAGCTGTTTTTT CSVKGTSGSDTGELFF
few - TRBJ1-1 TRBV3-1 TGTGCCAGCAGCCAAGAGGGAGGCAGCGGGACTTTCTTT CASSQEGGSGTFF
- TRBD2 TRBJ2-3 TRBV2 TGTGCCAGCAGAGGACGGGAGGGTAATACAGATACGCAGTATTTT CASRGREGNTDTQYF
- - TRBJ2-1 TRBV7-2 TGTGCCAGCAGCCCACAGCGTCCCCGGGGTGAGCAGTTCTTC CASSPQRPRGEQFF
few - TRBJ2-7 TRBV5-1 TGCGCCAGCAGCTTCGGAGCAGCGCCGGGCGAGCAGTACTTC CASSFGAAPGEQYF